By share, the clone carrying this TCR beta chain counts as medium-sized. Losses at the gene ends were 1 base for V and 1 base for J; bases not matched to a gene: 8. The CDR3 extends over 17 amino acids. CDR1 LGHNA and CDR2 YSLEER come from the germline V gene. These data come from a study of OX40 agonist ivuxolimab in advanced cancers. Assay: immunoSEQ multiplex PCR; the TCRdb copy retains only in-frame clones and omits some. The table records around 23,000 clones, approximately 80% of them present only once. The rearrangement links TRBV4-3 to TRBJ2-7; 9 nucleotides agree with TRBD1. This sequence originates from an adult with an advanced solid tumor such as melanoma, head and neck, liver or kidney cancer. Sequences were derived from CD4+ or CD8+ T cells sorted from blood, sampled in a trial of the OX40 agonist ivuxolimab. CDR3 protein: CASSQAYQTGGSYEQYF. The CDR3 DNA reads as TGCGCCAGCAGCCAAGCATATCAGACAGGGGGTTCCTACGAGCAGTACTTC.